This is a list of T cell receptor beta chains from one sample in a study of blood T cell repertoires in COVID-19. Profiled with immunoSEQ multiplex PCR; TCRdb holds only in-frame clones, not every one. The table lists hundreds of thousands of clones, around nine tenths of them singletons, with roughly 1.9% in the top ten. Sequenced input: PBMCs or T cells enriched from blood (not recorded which). The source of these receptors is a woman aged 18 to 35 with acute COVID-19. Both conserved end residues are part of each CDR3. Fields, in order: V gene, D gene, J gene, clone size, CDR3 protein, CDR3 DNA. D genes are given only for firm matches. Only some rows state a clone size, as once, few, many or a class for expanded clones.

TRBV4-1	NA	TRBJ1-4	NA	CASSPRPGQRATNEKLFF	TGCGCCAGCAGCCCACGCCCCGGACAGCGAGCAACTAATGAAAAACTGTTTTTT
TRBV19	NA	TRBJ1-2	NA	CASSTTGFGYTF	TGTGCCAGTAGTACTACAGGGTTTGGCTACACCTTC
TRBV7-2	TRBD1	TRBJ1-1	NA	CASSPRQGRTEAFF	TGTGCCAGCAGCCCAAGACAGGGTCGCACTGAAGCTTTCTTT
TRBV7-9	TRBD1	TRBJ2-7	NA	CASSLLGQGREQYF	TGTGCCAGCAGCTTACTGGGACAGGGGCGGGAGCAGTACTTC
TRBV11-2	TRBD1	TRBJ2-7	NA	CASSPRDSPYEQYF	TGTGCCAGCAGCCCCCGGGACAGTCCCTACGAGCAGTACTTC
TRBV10-3	NA	TRBJ2-1	few	CAISENREQFF	TGTGCCATCAGTGAGAACAGGGAGCAGTTCTTC
TRBV27	NA	TRBJ2-7	NA	CASSNQRTRGDYEQYF	TGTGCCAGCAGCAATCAGCGGACTCGGGGAGACTACGAGCAGTACTTC
TRBV3-1/TRBV3-2	NA	TRBJ2-5	NA	CASSQDGRGEETQYF	TGTGCCAGCAGCCAAGATGGCAGGGGGGAAGAGACCCAGTACTTC
TRBV11-3	TRBD2	TRBJ2-1	NA	CASSLLGSGGYNEQFF	TGTGCCAGCAGCTTACTGGGTAGCGGGGGCTACAATGAGCAGTTCTTC
TRBV10-2	NA	TRBJ2-6	once	CASSHTGPGANVLTF	TGCGCCAGCAGCCATACAGGGCCTGGGGCCAACGTCCTGACTTTC
TRBV10-3	TRBD1	TRBJ2-3	NA	CAISGGDRAGTDTQYF	TGTGCCATCAGTGGGGGGGACAGGGCTGGCACAGATACGCAGTATTTT
TRBV4-1	TRBD2	TRBJ2-1	NA	CASSQVAGGPGNEQFF	TGCGCCAGCAGCCAAGTCGCGGGGGGGCCCGGCAATGAGCAGTTCTTC
TRBV6-6	NA	TRBJ2-7	NA	CASKDSLNLYEQYF	TGTGCCAGCAAGGACAGTTTAAATCTCTACGAGCAGTACTTC
TRBV10-3	TRBD1	TRBJ2-5	NA	CAISGYSTGQGLETQYF	TGTGCCATCAGTGGTTACTCTACGGGACAGGGGTTAGAGACCCAGTACTTC
TRBV5-5	NA	TRBJ1-4	NA	CASSLLETNEKLFF	TGTGCCAGCAGCTTGCTGGAGACTAATGAAAAACTGTTTTTT
TRBV7-9	TRBD1	TRBJ2-3	NA	CASSPRDRDTQYF	TGTGCCAGCAGCCCAAGGGACAGAGATACGCAGTATTTT
TRBV7-9	TRBD1	TRBJ1-5	NA	CASSKTGTGSYSNQPQHF	TGTGCCAGCAGCAAGACCGGGACAGGGAGTTATAGCAATCAGCCCCAGCATTTT
TRBV12-5	TRBD2	TRBJ2-4	NA	CASGLAGGNIQYF	TGTGCTAGTGGACTAGCGGGAGGAAACATTCAGTACTTC
TRBV3-1/TRBV3-2	NA	TRBJ1-3	NA	CASSQKGGQHSGNTIYF	TGTGCCAGCAGCCAAAAGGGGGGGCAGCACTCTGGAAACACCATATATTTT
TRBV27	NA	TRBJ1-5	NA	CASSLSGNQPQHF	TGTGCCAGCAGTTTATCCGGCAATCAGCCCCAGCATTTT
TRBV28	NA	TRBJ2-7	NA	CASSSMTETYEQYF	TGTGCCAGCAGTTCAATGACAGAGACCTACGAGCAGTACTTC
TRBV7-2	NA	TRBJ2-5	NA	CASSLGGVKQETQYF	TGTGCCAGCAGCTTAGGCGGGGTAAAACAAGAGACCCAGTACTTC
TRBV19	NA	TRBJ1-1	NA	CASSKDQGMNTEAFF	TGTGCCAGTAGTAAAGACCAGGGGATGAACACTGAAGCTTTCTTT
TRBV9	TRBD1	TRBJ2-7	NA	CASSTGTGYEQYF	TGTGCCAGCAGCACCGGGACAGGCTACGAGCAGTACTTC
TRBV2	TRBD1	TRBJ2-1	NA	CASSETWTGLYNEQFF	TGTGCCAGCAGTGAGACGTGGACAGGGCTGTACAATGAGCAGTTCTTC
TRBV5-1	NA	TRBJ2-2	NA	CASSSQGNTGELFF	TGCGCCAGCAGCAGCCAGGGGAACACCGGGGAGCTGTTTTTT
TRBV19	NA	TRBJ1-6	NA	CASRDIDNSPLHF	TGTGCCAGCAGGGACATTGATAATTCACCCCTCCACTTT
TRBV3-1/TRBV3-2	TRBD1	TRBJ2-7	NA	CASSQPGTGRDEQYF	TGTGCCAGCAGCCAACCCGGGACAGGGAGGGACGAGCAGTACTTC
TRBV7-9	TRBD1	TRBJ1-5	NA	CASSLTGGEQPQHF	TGTGCCAGCAGCTTGACAGGGGGCGAACAGCCCCAGCATTTT
TRBV29-1	TRBD1	TRBJ2-7	NA	CSVRTGGYEQYF	TGCAGCGTACGGACAGGGGGCTACGAGCAGTACTTC
TRBV7-9	NA	TRBJ2-2	NA	CASSLSGALTGELFF	TGTGCCAGCAGCTTATCAGGGGCCCTGACCGGGGAGCTGTTTTTT
TRBV6-6	NA	TRBJ2-3	NA	CASSYRGGDTQYF	TGTGCCAGCAGTTACAGGGGTGGAGATACGCAGTATTTT
TRBV11-3	NA	TRBJ1-2	NA	CARGRGGPRSDGYTF	TGTGCCAGAGGCCGAGGGGGTCCCCGGAGCGATGGCTACACCTTC
TRBV4-3	TRBD1	TRBJ1-6	NA	CASSQGTGVNSPLHF	TGCGCCAGCAGCCAGGGGACAGGGGTTAATTCACCCCTCCACTTT
TRBV27	TRBD2	TRBJ2-3	few	CASSLSGLAGGPYTQYF	TGTGCCAGCAGTTTATCCGGACTAGCGGGAGGGCCGTATACGCAGTATTTT
TRBV14	NA	TRBJ1-1	NA	CASSQLGRGSDTEAFF	TGTGCCAGCAGCCAACTGGGCAGGGGTAGCGACACTGAAGCTTTCTTT
TRBV9	TRBD1	TRBJ1-5	NA	CASSVDGTEVQPQHF	TGTGCCAGCAGCGTAGACGGGACAGAAGTCCAGCCCCAGCATTTT
TRBV9	TRBD1	TRBJ2-1	NA	CASSIWDSEHEQFF	TGTGCCAGCAGCATTTGGGACAGCGAACATGAGCAGTTCTTC
TRBV10-1	NA	TRBJ1-3	few	CASSEQGSSGNTIYF	TGCGCCAGCAGTGAGCAGGGAAGCTCTGGAAACACCATATATTTT
TRBV4-3	TRBD2	TRBJ2-7	NA	CASSHYRLAGPYEQYF	TGCGCCAGCAGCCACTACAGACTAGCGGGGCCCTACGAGCAGTACTTC
TRBV11-2	NA	TRBJ2-6	NA	CASSPLHGSGANVLTF	TGTGCCAGCAGCCCCCTTCACGGCTCTGGGGCCAACGTCCTGACTTTC
TRBV5-4	NA	TRBJ2-7	NA	CASSSVGSVSYEQYF	TGTGCCAGCAGCTCCGTAGGGAGCGTGTCCTACGAGCAGTACTTC
TRBV10-3	TRBD1	TRBJ1-4	NA	CAISRTGVEKLFF	TGTGCCATCAGCCGGACAGGGGTAGAAAAACTGTTTTTT
TRBV12-3/TRBV12-4	NA	TRBJ1-1	NA	CASSRQVNTEAFF	TGTGCCAGCAGTAGACAGGTGAACACTGAAGCTTTCTTT
TRBV27	TRBD2	TRBJ2-2	NA	CASSSTSGGFIGELFF	TGTGCCAGCAGTTCTACTAGCGGGGGGTTCATCGGGGAGCTGTTTTTT
TRBV3-1/TRBV3-2	TRBD1	TRBJ1-5	NA	CASSPALPGGTGWDQPQHF	TGTGCCAGCAGCCCGGCCTTACCGGGAGGGACAGGGTGGGATCAGCCCCAGCATTTT
TRBV3-1/TRBV3-2	NA	TRBJ1-3	NA	CASSQVSNTIYF	TGTGCCAGCAGCCAAGTATCCAACACCATATATTTT
TRBV5-4	TRBD1	TRBJ2-6	NA	CASSVNRGHGANVLTF	TGTGCCAGCAGCGTGAACAGGGGGCATGGGGCCAACGTCCTGACTTTC
TRBV11-2	NA	TRBJ2-6	once	CASSSPAGANVLTF	TGTGCCAGCAGCTCCCCCGCGGGGGCCAACGTCCTGACTTTC